The T cell receptor beta chain described here comes from a study of blood T cell repertoires in COVID-19. Study information: Italy, Spain and the United States were the sources of the convalescent and acute COVID-19 samples.

This CDR3 is 14 amino acids long. Per germline, CDR1 LNHDA and CDR2 SQIVND (reference sequence). Trimming took 5 bases from V and 8 from J; bases not matched to a gene: 9. Original data processing: Reference gene primer amplification gave estimated nucleated cell counts. Profiled with immunoSEQ multiplex PCR; TCRdb holds only in-frame clones, not every one. V, J and clone size reflect that table, while D and trimming were determined from the DNA. The sample contains approximately 30,000 clones, approximately 76% of which appear only once. This clone was counted only a few times. The rearrangement joins TRBV19 to TRBJ1-5, with 7 positions matching TRBD1. This receptor was obtained from a man in his 70s with acute or convalescent COVID-19. The source material was peripheral blood. The DNA for the CDR3 is TGTGCCAGTAGTCCCATAGGGGGCCAAAAGCCCCAGCATTTT. Encoded protein: CASSPIGGQKPQHF. The variable domain in full, completed from reference TRBV19 and TRBJ1-5, reads DGGITQSPKYLFRKEGQNVTLSCEQNLNHDAMYWYRQDPGQGLRLIYYSQIVNDFQKGDIAEGYSVSREKKESFPLTVTSAQKNPTAFYLCASSPIGGQKPQHFGDGTRLSIL.